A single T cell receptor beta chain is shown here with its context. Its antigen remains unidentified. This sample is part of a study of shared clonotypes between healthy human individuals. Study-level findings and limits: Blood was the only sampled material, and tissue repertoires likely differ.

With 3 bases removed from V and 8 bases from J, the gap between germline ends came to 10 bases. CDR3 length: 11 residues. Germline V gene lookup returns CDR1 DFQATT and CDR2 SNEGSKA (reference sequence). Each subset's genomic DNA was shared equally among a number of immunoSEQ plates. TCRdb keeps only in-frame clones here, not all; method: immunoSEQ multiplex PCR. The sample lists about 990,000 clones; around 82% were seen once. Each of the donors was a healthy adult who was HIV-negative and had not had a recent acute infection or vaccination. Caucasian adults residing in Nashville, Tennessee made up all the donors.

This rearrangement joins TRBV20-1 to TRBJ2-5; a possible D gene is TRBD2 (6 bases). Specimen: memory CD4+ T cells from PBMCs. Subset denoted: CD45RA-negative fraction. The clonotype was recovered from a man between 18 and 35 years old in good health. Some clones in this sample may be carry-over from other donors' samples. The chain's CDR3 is CSARDYSTQYF. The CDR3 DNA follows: TGCAGTGCTAGGGACTATAGCACCCAGTACTTC.